This TCR beta chain was sequenced during a study of OX40 agonist ivuxolimab in advanced cancers. Across the whole study: Participants could have had prior anti-PD-1, anti-PD-L1 or anti-CTLA-4 therapy, and around 40% had some. Study-level findings and limits: Mean expanded clone counts were higher in CD8+ than CD4+ T cells.

A note on this clone: What it binds is not known.

This CDR3 comprises 14 residues. Germline lookup yields CDR1 MGHDK and CDR2 SYGVNS. The V end lost 3 bases, the J end lost 4 bases, and 10 bases lay between the germline ends. Clones were read by immunoSEQ multiplex PCR, and TCRdb kept only the in-frame ones, dropping some. The top ten clones hold 2.5% to 3% of a sample with over 40,000 clones, about 85% of them seen once. Autoimmune disease history or systemic immunosuppression led to patients being barred. The investigators sampled blood at baseline, at cycle 4 day 1, and at cycle 7 day 1. The specimen comprised CD4+ or CD8+ T cells sorted from blood, sampled in a trial of the OX40 agonist ivuxolimab. The V gene is TRBV25-1, the J gene TRBJ2-1; D unclear. The TCR originated in an adult with an advanced solid tumor such as melanoma, head and neck, liver or kidney cancer. CDR3 DNA sequence: TGTGCCAGCAGTGAGCCGCCCGGGTACAATGAGCAGTTCTTC. This encodes CASSEPPGYNEQFF.